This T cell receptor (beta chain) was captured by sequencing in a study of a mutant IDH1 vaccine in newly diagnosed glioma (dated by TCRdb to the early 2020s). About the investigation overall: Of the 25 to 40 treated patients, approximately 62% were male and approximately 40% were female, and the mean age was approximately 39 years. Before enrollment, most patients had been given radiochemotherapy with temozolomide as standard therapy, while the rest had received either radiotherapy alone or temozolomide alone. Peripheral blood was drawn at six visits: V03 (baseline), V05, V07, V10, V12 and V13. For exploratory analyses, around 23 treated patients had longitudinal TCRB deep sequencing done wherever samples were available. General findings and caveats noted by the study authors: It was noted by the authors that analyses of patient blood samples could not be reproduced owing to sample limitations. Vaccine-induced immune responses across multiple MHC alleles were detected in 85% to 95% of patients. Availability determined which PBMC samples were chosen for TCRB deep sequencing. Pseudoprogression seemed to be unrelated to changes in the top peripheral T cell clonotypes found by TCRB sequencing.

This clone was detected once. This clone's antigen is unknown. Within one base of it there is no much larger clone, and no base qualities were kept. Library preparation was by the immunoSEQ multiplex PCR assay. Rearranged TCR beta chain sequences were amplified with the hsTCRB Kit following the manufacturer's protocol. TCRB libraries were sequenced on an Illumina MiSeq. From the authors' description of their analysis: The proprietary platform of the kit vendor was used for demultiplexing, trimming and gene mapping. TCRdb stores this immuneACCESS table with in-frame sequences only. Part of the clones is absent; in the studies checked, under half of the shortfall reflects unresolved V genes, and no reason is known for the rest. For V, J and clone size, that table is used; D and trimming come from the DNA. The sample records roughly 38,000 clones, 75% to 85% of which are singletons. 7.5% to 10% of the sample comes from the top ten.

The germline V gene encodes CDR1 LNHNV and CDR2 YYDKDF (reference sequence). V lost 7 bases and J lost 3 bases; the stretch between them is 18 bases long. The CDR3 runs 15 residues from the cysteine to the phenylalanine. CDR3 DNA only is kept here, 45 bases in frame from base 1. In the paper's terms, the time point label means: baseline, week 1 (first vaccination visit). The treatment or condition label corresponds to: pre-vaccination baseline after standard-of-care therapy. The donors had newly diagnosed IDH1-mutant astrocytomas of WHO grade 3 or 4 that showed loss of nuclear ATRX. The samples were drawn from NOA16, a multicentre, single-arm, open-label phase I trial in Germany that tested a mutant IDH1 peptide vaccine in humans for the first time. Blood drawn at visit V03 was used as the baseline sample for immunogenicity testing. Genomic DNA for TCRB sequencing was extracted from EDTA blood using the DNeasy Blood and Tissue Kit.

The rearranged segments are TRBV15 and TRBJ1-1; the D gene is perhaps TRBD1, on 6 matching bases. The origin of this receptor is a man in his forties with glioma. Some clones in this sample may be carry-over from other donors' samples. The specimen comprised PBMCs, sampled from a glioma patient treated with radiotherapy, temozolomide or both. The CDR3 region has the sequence CATTRGWGADTEAFF. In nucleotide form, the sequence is TGTGCCACCACCAGGGGATGGGGGGCGGACACTGAAGCTTTCTTT. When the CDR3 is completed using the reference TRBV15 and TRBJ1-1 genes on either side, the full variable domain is DAMVIQNPRYQVTQFGKPVTLSCSQTLNHNVMYWYQQKSSQAPKLLFHYYDKDFNNEADTPDNFQSRRPNTSFCFLDIRSPGLGDTAMYLCATTRGWGADTEAFFGQGTRLTVV.